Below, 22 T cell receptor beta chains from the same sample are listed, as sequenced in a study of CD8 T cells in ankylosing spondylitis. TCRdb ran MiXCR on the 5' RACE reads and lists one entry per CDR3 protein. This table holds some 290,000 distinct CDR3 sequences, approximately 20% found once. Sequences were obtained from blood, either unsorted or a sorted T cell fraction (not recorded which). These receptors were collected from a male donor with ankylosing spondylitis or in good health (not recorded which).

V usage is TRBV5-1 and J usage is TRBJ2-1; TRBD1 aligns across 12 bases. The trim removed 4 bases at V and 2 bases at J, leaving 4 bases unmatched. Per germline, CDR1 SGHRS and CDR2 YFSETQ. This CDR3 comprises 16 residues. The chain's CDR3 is CASSGGTGGAYNEQFF. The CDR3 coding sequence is TGCGCCAGCAGCGGCGGGACAGGGGGCGCCTACAATGAGCAGTTCTTC. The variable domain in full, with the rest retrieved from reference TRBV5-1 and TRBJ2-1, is KAGVTQTPRYLIKTRGQQVTLSCSPISGHRSVSWYQQTPGQGLQFLFEYFSETQRNKGNFPGRFSGRQFSNSRSEMNVSTLELGDSALYLCASSGGTGGAYNEQFFGPGTRLTVL.

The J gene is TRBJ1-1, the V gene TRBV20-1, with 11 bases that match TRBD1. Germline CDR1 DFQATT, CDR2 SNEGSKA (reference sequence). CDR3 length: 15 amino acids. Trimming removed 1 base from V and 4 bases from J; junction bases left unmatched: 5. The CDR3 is CSARGGQGVGTEAFF. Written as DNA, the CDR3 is TGCAGTGCTAGAGGGGGACAGGGGGTAGGCACTGAAGCTTTCTTT.

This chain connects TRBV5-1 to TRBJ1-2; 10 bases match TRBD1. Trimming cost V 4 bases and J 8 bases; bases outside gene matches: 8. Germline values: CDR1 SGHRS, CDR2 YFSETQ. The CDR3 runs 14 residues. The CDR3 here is CASSGDRGLGGYTF. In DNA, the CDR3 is TGCGCCAGCAGCGGTGACAGGGGGCTCGGAGGCTACACCTTC.

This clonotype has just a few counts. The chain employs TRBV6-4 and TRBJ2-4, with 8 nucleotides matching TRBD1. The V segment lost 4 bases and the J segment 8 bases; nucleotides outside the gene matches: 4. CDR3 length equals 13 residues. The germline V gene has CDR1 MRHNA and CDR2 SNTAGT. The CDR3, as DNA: TGTGCCAGCAGTGCCGGACAGGGATACATTCAGTACTTC. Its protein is CASSAGQGYIQYF.

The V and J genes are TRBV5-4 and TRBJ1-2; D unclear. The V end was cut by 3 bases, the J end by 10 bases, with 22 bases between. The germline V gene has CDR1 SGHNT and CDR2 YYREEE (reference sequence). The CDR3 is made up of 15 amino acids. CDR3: CASSSSGISPHDYTF. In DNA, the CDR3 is TGTGCCAGCAGCTCATCTGGCATTTCTCCCCATGACTACACCTTC.

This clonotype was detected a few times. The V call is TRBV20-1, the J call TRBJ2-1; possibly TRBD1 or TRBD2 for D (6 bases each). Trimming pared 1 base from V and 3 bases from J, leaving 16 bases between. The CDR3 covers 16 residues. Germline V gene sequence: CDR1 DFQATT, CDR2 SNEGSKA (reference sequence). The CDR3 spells CSARGRSGAHYNEQFF. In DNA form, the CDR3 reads TGCAGTGCTAGAGGTAGATCGGGGGCCCACTACAATGAGCAGTTCTTC.

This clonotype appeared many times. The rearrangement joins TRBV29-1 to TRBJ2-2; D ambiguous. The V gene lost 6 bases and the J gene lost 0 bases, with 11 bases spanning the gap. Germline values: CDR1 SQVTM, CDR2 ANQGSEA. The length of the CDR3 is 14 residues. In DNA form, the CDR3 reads TGCAGCGTGGGCTCGTCGGCGAACACCGGGGAGCTGTTTTTT. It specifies CSVGSSANTGELFF.

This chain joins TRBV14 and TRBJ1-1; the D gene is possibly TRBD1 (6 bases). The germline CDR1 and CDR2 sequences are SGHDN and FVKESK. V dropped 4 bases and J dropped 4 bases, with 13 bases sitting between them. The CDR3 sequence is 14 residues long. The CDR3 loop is CASSPGTLITEAFF. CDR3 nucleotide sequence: TGTGCCAGCAGCCCCGGGACATTGATCACTGAAGCTTTCTTT.

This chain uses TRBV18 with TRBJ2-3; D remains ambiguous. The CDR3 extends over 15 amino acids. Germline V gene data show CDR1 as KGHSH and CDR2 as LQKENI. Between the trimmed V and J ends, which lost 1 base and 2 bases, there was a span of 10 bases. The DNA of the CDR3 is TGTGCCAGCTCACCACAAGCCGGTTTCACAGATACGCAGTATTTT. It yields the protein CASSPQAGFTDTQYF.

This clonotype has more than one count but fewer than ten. The CDR3 nucleotides read TGCGCCAGCAGCCAAGTGGAGCTCTCTGGAAACACCATATATTTT. Residues: CASSQVELSGNTIYF. This sequence joins TRBV4-1 and TRBJ1-3; D call uncertain. The CDR3 contains 15 residues. Germline CDR1 reads MGHRA; CDR2 reads YSYEKL. V was pared by 1 base and J by 0 bases, with 7 bases between.

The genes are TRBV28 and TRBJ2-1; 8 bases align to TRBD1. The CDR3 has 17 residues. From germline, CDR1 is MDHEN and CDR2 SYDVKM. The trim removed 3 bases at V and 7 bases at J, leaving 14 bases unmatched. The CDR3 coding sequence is TGTGCCAGCAGTTTGGCTACCTGGCAGGGGGCTAGGAATGAGCAGTTCTTC. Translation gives CASSLATWQGARNEQFF.

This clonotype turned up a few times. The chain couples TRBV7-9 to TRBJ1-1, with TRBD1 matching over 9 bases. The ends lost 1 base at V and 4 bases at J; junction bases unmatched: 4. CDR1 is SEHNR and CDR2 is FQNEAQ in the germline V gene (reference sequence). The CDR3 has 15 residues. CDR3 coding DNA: TGTGCCAGCAGCTTAGAGACAGGGGGGTCCACTGAAGCTTTCTTT. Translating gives CASSLETGGSTEAFF. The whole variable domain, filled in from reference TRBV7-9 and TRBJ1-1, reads DTGVSQNPRHKITKRGQNVTFRCDPISEHNRLYWYRQTLGQGPEFLTYFQNEAQLEKSRLLSDRFSAERPKGSFSTLEIQRTEQGDSAMYLCASSLETGGSTEAFFGQGTRLTVV.

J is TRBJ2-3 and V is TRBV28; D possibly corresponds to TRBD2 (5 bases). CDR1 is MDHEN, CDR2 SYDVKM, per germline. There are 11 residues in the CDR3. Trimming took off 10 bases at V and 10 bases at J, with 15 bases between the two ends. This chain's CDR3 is CATGPGLPQYF. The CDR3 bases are TGTGCCACCGGACCGGGATTGCCGCAGTATTTT.

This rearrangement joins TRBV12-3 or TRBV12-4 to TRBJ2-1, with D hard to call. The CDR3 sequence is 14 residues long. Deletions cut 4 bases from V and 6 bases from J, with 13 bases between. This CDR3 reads CASSSRGESNEQFF. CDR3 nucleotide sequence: TGTGCCAGCAGTTCACGAGGAGAGAGCAATGAGCAGTTCTTC.

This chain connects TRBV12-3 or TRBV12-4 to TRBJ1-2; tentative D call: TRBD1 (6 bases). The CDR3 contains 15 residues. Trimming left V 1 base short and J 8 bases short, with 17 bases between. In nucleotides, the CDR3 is TGTGCCAGCAGTTTAGGGCGGGCAGGGGCCGGGGGCTACACCTTC. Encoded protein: CASSLGRAGAGGYTF.

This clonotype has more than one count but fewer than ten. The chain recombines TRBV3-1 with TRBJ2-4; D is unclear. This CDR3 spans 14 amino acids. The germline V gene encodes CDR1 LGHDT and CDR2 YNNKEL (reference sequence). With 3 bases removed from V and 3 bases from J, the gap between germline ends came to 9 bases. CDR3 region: CASSQAQNKNIQYF. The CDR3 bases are TGTGCCAGCAGCCAGGCACAGAACAAAAACATTCAGTACTTC. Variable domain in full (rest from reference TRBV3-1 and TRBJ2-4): DTAVSQTPKYLVTQMGNDKSIKCEQNLGHDTMYWYKQDSKKFLKIMFSYNNKELIINETVPNRFSPKSPDKAHLNLHINSLELGDSAVYFCASSQAQNKNIQYFGAGTRLSVL.

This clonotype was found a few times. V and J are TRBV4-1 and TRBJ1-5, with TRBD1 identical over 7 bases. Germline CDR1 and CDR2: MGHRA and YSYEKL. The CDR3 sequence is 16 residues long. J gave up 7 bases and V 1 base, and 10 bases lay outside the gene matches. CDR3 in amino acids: CASSQGNNRGNQPQHF. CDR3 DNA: TGCGCCAGCAGCCAAGGTAATAACAGGGGAAACCAGCCCCAGCATTTT.

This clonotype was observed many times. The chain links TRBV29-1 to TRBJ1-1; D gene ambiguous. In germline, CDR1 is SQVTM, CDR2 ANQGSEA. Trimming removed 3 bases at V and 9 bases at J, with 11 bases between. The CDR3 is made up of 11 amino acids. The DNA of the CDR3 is TGCAGCGTTGATCTTTCCGGGAAAGCTTTCTTT. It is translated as CSVDLSGKAFF.

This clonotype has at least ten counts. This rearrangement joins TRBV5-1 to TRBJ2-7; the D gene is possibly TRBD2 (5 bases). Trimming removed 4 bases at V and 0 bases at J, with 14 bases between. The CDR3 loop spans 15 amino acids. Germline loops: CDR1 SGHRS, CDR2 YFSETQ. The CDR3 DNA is TGCGCCAGCAGCAACGCCCCGGGAACCTCCTACGAGCAGTACGTC. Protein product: CASSNAPGTSYEQYV.

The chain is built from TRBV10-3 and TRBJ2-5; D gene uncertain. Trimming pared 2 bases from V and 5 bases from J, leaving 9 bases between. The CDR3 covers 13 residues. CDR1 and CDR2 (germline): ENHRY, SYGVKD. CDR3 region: CAISERVDETQYF. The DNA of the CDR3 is TGTGCCATCAGTGAGAGGGTAGATGAGACCCAGTACTTC.

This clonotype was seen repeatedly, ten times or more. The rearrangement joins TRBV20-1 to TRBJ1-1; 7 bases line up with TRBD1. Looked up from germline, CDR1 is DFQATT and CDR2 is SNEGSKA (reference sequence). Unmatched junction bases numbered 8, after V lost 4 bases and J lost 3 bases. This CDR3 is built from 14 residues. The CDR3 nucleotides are TGCAGTGCTAAACCCAGGGGGGTGGACACTGAAGCTTTCTTT. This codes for CSAKPRGVDTEAFF.

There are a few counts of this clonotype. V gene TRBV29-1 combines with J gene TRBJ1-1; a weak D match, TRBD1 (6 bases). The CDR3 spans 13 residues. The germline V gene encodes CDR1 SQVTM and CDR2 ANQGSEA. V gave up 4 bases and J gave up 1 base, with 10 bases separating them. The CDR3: CSVVSRGNTEAFF. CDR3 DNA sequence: TGCAGCGTTGTAAGCAGGGGGAACACTGAAGCTTTCTTT.